These 14 T cell receptor beta chains originate from one sample sequenced in a study of Ad26.COV2.S vaccination and SARS-CoV-2 variants. Generated by immunoSEQ multiplex PCR, the TCRdb table keeps only in-frame clones and is missing some. The profile shows under 500,000 clones, about nine tenths of them singletons. Indicated treatment: approximately 18 received Ad26.COV2.S at low or high dose, single or two shots; roughly 5 received placebo; per-sample allocation not given. Specimen acquisition occurred on day 63 following the initial vaccine or placebo injection. The specimen comprised peripheral blood, sampled in a trial of Ad26.COV2.S vaccine versus placebo. The receptor source for this set is a person between 18 and 65 years old who received the Ad26.COV2.S COVID-19 vaccine or a placebo.

This clone was seen just once. The V call is TRBV6-2 or TRBV6-3, the J call TRBJ2-3; the D gene is possibly TRBD1 (6 bases). The CDR3 covers 16 residues. Between the trimmed V and J ends, which lost 6 bases and 5 bases, there was a span of 21 bases. Germline V CDR1 and CDR2: MNHEY, SVGEGT. The CDR3 loop is CASRYMGLRDKDTQYF. The DNA for the CDR3 is TGTGCCAGCAGGTACATGGGCCTCCGGGACAAAGATACGCAGTATTTT.

The chain couples TRBV7-9 to TRBJ1-1; D unresolved. V lost 1 base and J lost 3, with 18 bases in between. CDR1 is SEHNR, CDR2 FQNEAQ, per germline (reference sequence). The CDR3 contains 17 residues. The CDR3 is CASSLDRLGSPYTEAFF. CDR3 sequence (DNA): TGTGCCAGCAGCTTAGATCGTTTGGGGTCCCCGTACACTGAAGCTTTCTTT.

The chain joins TRBV9 to TRBJ1-2, with D possibly matching TRBD1 (6 bases). The CDR3 totals 14 residues. Germline V gives CDR1 SGDLS, CDR2 YYNGEE. V was cut by 5 bases and J by 0 bases, with 11 bases left in between. CDR3 loop: CASSVTGTNYGYTF. Written as DNA, the CDR3 is TGTGCCAGCAGTGTTACAGGGACTAACTATGGCTACACCTTC. The full variable domain, completed using reference TRBV9 and TRBJ1-2, is DSGVTQTPKHLITATGQRVTLRCSPRSGDLSVYWYQQSLDQGLQFLIQYYNGEERAKGNILERFSAQQFPDLHSELNLSSLELGDSALYFCASSVTGTNYGYTFGSGTRLTVV.

This clone showed up just once. The identical CDR3 is also encoded by other nucleotide sequences in the sample. This chain links TRBV6-2 or TRBV6-3 with TRBJ2-5; D uncertain. This CDR3 region has 14 residues. Germline V gene lookup returns CDR1 MNHEY and CDR2 SVGEGT. Between the trimmed V and J ends, which lost 0 bases and 2 bases, there was a span of 7 bases. Written as DNA, the CDR3 is TGTGCCAGCAGTTACTCGGGAAGTCAAGAGACCCAGTACTTC. Amino acid sequence: CASSYSGSQETQYF.

The V and J genes are TRBV5-1 and TRBJ1-2, with D possibly TRBD1 on 6 matching bases. The CDR3 totals 15 residues. Looked up from germline, CDR1 is SGHRS and CDR2 is YFSETQ. V was pared by 1 base and J by 4 bases, with 14 bases between. CDR3 protein: CASSLLQGGSYGYTF. For the CDR3, the DNA is TGCGCCAGCAGCTTGTTGCAAGGGGGATCCTATGGCTACACCTTC.

The V and J genes are TRBV25-1 and TRBJ1-4, with 8 bases matching TRBD1. There are 15 residues in the CDR3. CDR1 is MGHDK and CDR2 is SYGVNS in the germline V gene. J gave up 7 bases and V 3 bases, and 7 bases lay outside the gene matches. The CDR3 DNA reads TGTGCCAGCAGTGAGTCCGGGACAGGAACTGAAAAACTGTTTTTT. Amino acids: CASSESGTGTEKLFF.

This chain uses TRBV9 with TRBJ2-3; 11 positions match TRBD2. The CDR3 is 15 residues long. Trimming took 3 bases from V and 4 from J; bases not matched to a gene: 4. CDR1 and CDR2 (germline): SGDLS, YYNGEE. Written as DNA, the CDR3 is TGTGCCAGCAGCGCTAGCGGGGGGTCCCCAGATACGCAGTATTTT. Protein sequence: CASSASGGSPDTQYF.

The V gene is TRBV10-1, the J gene TRBJ1-4; D is uncertain. Germline V gene data show CDR1 as WNHNN and CDR2 as SYGVQD (reference sequence). The CDR3 is made up of 14 amino acids. Trimming removed 4 bases at V and 4 bases at J, with 10 bases between. The CDR3 sequence is CASSATRSNEKLFF. The CDR3 DNA reads TGCGCCAGCAGTGCGACACGGAGTAATGAAAAACTGTTTTTT.

This clone was observed a handful of times. The chain combines TRBV3-1 (or the pseudogene TRBV3-2) with TRBJ2-2, with D hard to call. Germline V gene data show CDR1 as LGHDT and CDR2 as YNNKEL (reference sequence). This CDR3 spans 15 amino acids. V lost 5 bases and J lost 6, with 16 bases in between. The CDR3: CASSLAMSGPGELFF. For the CDR3, the DNA is TGTGCCAGCAGCTTGGCAATGTCAGGACCCGGGGAGCTGTTTTTT.

The chain joins TRBV19 to TRBJ2-7, with 9 positions matching TRBD1. Trimming took 5 bases from V and 6 from J; bases not matched to a gene: 2. The V gene's germline CDR1 is LNHDA and CDR2 SQIVND (reference sequence). This CDR3 has 12 amino acids. CDR3 region: CASSVDRGEQYF. Here the CDR3 DNA reads TGTGCCAGTAGTGTGGACAGGGGCGAGCAGTACTTC. The full variable domain, its missing parts supplied by reference TRBV19 and TRBJ2-7, is DGGITQSPKYLFRKEGQNVTLSCEQNLNHDAMYWYRQDPGQGLRLIYYSQIVNDFQKGDIAEGYSVSREKKESFPLTVTSAQKNPTAFYLCASSVDRGEQYFGPGTRLTVT.

The rearrangement joins TRBV20-1 to TRBJ2-7; D tentatively reads TRBD1 or TRBD2 (6 bases each). CDR3 length: 19 residues. Between the trimmed V and J ends, which lost 3 bases and 2 bases, there was a span of 29 bases. The V gene's germline CDR1 is DFQATT and CDR2 SNEGSKA (reference sequence). The CDR3 reads CSASISPLEGGARPYEQYF. The CDR3 region has the DNA TGCAGTGCTAGTATATCCCCATTGGAGGGGGGAGCACGGCCCTACGAGCAGTACTTC.

The chain combines TRBV4-1 with TRBJ2-2; 9 positions match TRBD2. Germline V lookup: CDR1 MGHRA, CDR2 YSYEKL. V shed 4 bases and J 5 bases; nucleotides not matched to a gene: 8. The CDR3 runs to 16 residues. The CDR3 bases are TGCGCCAGCAGCCCCCAAGTGGCGGGGGGGACCGGGGAGCTGTTTTTT. Protein: CASSPQVAGGTGELFF.

V gene TRBV10-3 combines with J gene TRBJ1-2, with D possibly matching TRBD1 (5 bases). The CDR3 has 14 residues. Germline V lookup: CDR1 ENHRY, CDR2 SYGVKD. V was pared by 0 bases and J by 8 bases, with 13 bases between. CDR3 bases: TGTGCCATCAGTGAGTCGGTCAGGGTGGGAGGCTACACCTTC. Its protein is CAISESVRVGGYTF.

This chain connects TRBV7-2 to TRBJ2-5; a possible D gene is TRBD1 (5 bases). V gave up 4 bases and J gave up 1 base, with 22 bases separating them. This CDR3 contains 18 residues. From germline, CDR1 is SGHTA and CDR2 FQGNSA. The CDR3 reads CASSSHRTLVTPQETQYF. The CDR3, as DNA: TGTGCCAGCAGCTCCCACCGGACACTTGTTACCCCCCAAGAGACCCAGTACTTC.